Presented here are 26 T cell receptor beta chains from one specimen sequenced in a study of CD8 T cells in Susac syndrome. Reverse transcription of roughly 0.5 to 1 ug RNA was performed with random hexamers. From the immunoSEQ multiplex PCR reads, TCRdb called clonotypes with MiXCR, one entry per CDR3 protein. The sample includes tens of thousands of distinct CDR3 sequences, roughly 95% seen only once; the top ten take 0.4% to 0.55%. Sequencing input: CD8+ T cells from PBMCs. The receptors derive from a human donor with Susac syndrome.

The chain has TRBV9 and TRBJ2-2, with D possibly matching TRBD1 (5 bases). This CDR3 region has 14 residues. V lost 4 bases and J 6 bases, leaving 13 bases between the germline ends. Germline loops: CDR1 SGDLS, CDR2 YYNGEE. CDR3 nucleotides: TGTGCCAGCAGCAATACCCTAGGGGCCGGGGAGCTGTTTTTT. This gives the protein CASSNTLGAGELFF.

This chain links TRBV10-3 with TRBJ1-2, with 7 positions matching TRBD1. CDR3 length: 15 amino acids. CDR1 and CDR2 from the germline V gene are ENHRY and SYGVKD. V shed 3 bases, J shed 6 bases, and the junction held 10 bases outside the gene matches. The CDR3 is CAISDGGDREDGYTF. As DNA, the CDR3 is TGTGCCATCAGTGATGGGGGTGACAGGGAGGATGGCTACACCTTC.

The rearrangement uses TRBV24-1 and TRBJ2-2; D unresolved. From germline, CDR1 is KGHDR and CDR2 SFDVKD. The V end was cut by 0 bases, the J end by 9 bases, with 1 base between. The CDR3 is made up of 11 amino acids. The CDR3 nucleotides read TGTGCCACCAGTGATTTGAGGGAGCTGTTTTTT. Translated, it gives CATSDLRELFF.

The chain employs TRBV10-2 and TRBJ1-2, with D hard to call. V lost 4 bases and J lost 4, with 10 bases in between. The CDR3 is 13 amino acids. The germline V gene encodes CDR1 WSHSY and CDR2 SAAADI. CDR3 sequence (DNA): TGCGCCAGCAGTGCAGCGGGGAGCTATGGCTACACCTTC. This translates into CASSAAGSYGYTF.

This rearrangement joins TRBV29-1 to TRBJ2-7; D is perhaps TRBD2 (6 bases). Trimming left V 0 bases short and J 4 bases short, with 16 bases between. This CDR3 is 15 amino acids long. CDR1 is SQVTM, CDR2 ANQGSEA, per germline. This chain's CDR3 is CSVEDPGDGLYEQYF. As DNA, the CDR3 is TGCAGCGTTGAAGATCCGGGGGACGGCCTTTACGAGCAGTACTTC.

This chain connects TRBV29-1 to TRBJ2-1; no clear D. The V end was cut by 0 bases, the J end by 10 bases, with 13 bases between. The germline V gene has CDR1 SQVTM and CDR2 ANQGSEA. There are 13 residues in the CDR3. CDR3 sequence reads: CSVEEERVLEQFF. The CDR3 nucleotides read TGCAGCGTTGAAGAGGAGCGCGTATTAGAGCAGTTCTTC.

This CDR3 reads CASSQDKARLAGATGELFF. The CDR3 bases are TGTGCCAGCAGCCAAGATAAGGCGAGACTAGCGGGGGCAACCGGGGAGCTGTTTTTT. The V call is TRBV3-1, the J call TRBJ2-2; 12 nucleotides agree with TRBD2. Germline assignment: CDR1 LGHDT and CDR2 YNNKEL (reference sequence). J gave up 5 bases and V 0 bases, and 10 bases lay outside the gene matches. CDR3 length equals 19 residues. The whole variable domain, filled in from reference TRBV3-1 and TRBJ2-2, reads DTAVSQTPKYLVTQMGNDKSIKCEQNLGHDTMYWYKQDSKKFLKIMFSYNNKELIINETVPNRFSPKSPDKAHLNLHINSLELGDSAVYFCASSQDKARLAGATGELFFGEGSRLTVL.

The chain is built from TRBV6-1 and TRBJ2-6; a weak D match, TRBD2 (6 bases). CDR3 length equals 17 residues. Germline loops: CDR1 MNHNS, CDR2 SASEGT. V gave up 4 bases and J gave up 0 bases, with 13 bases separating them. The CDR3 loop reads CASSGGTSFSGANVLTF. The DNA of the CDR3 is TGTGCCAGCAGTGGCGGGACCTCTTTCTCTGGGGCCAACGTCCTGACTTTC.

The V call is TRBV20-1, the J call TRBJ1-2; TRBD1 aligns across 7 bases. V was clipped by 7 bases and J by 2 bases; unmatched bases: 7. The CDR3 is made up of 13 amino acids. Germline V CDR1 and CDR2: DFQATT, SNEGSKA (reference sequence). Here the CDR3 DNA reads TGCAGTGGTAGGGGGGGACAGAACTATGGCTACACCTTC. This sequence encodes CSGRGGQNYGYTF.

The chain couples TRBV9 to TRBJ2-3; 8 bases align to TRBD2. Germline V gene lookup returns CDR1 SGDLS and CDR2 YYNGEE. Trimming took 4 bases from V and 4 from J; bases not matched to a gene: 11. The CDR3 has 16 residues. CDR3 amino acids: CASSPLSAGGPDTQYF. In nucleotides, the CDR3 is TGTGCCAGCAGCCCCCTATCGGCGGGGGGCCCAGATACGCAGTATTTT.

The sample holds a few counts of this clonotype. The genes are TRBV12-3 or TRBV12-4 and TRBJ2-1; TRBD1 or TRBD2 may be the D gene (6 bases each). The CDR3 runs to 16 residues. Between the trimmed V and J ends, which lost 5 bases and 6 bases, there was a span of 20 bases. Here the CDR3 DNA reads TGTGCCAGCAGTCCCTACAGGGCGGGGAGTGCCAATGAGCAGTTCTTC. This translates into CASSPYRAGSANEQFF.

This CDR3 is CSVATGNQPQHF. The CDR3 DNA is TGCAGCGTTGCCACAGGGAACCAGCCCCAGCATTTT. The genes are TRBV29-1 and TRBJ1-5, with a weak D call TRBD1 (6 bases). V shed 4 bases and J shed 7 bases, with 11 bases lying between them. The CDR3 consists of 12 residues. Germline V gene lookup returns CDR1 SQVTM and CDR2 ANQGSEA.

The rearrangement joins TRBV20-1 to TRBJ2-7; a weak D match, TRBD1 (5 bases). The V and J ends lost 5 bases and 1 base respectively, with 15 bases between them. This CDR3 is built from 14 residues. Germline V gives CDR1 DFQATT, CDR2 SNEGSKA (reference sequence). CDR3 sequence reads: CSARQSSGSYEQYF. CDR3 nucleotides: TGCAGTGCTCGACAGTCAAGTGGATCCTACGAGCAGTACTTC.

This clonotype is a singleton in its sample. The chain employs TRBV27 and TRBJ2-3; possibly TRBD1 for D (5 bases). Germline V gene data show CDR1 as MNHEY and CDR2 as SMNVEV (reference sequence). The CDR3 length is 13 residues. As DNA, the CDR3 is TGTGTCGTTGGGGCAGGGCGTAGAGATACGCAGTATTTT. Protein sequence: CVVGAGRRDTQYF.

This chain connects TRBV20-1 to TRBJ2-4; 8 bases fit TRBD1. Germline CDR1 DFQATT, CDR2 SNEGSKA (reference sequence). V lost 0 bases and J lost 0; bases outside the gene matches: 1. This CDR3 comprises 15 residues. CDR3 sequence reads: CSARDTGGAKNIQYF. The CDR3 DNA reads TGCAGTGCTAGAGATACAGGGGGAGCCAAAAACATTCAGTACTTC.

V usage is TRBV28 and J usage is TRBJ2-3, with 7 nucleotides matching TRBD2. Germline assignment: CDR1 MDHEN and CDR2 SYDVKM. The ends lost 6 bases at V and 0 bases at J; junction bases unmatched: 3. This CDR3 has 14 residues. CDR3 DNA sequence: TGTGCCAGCAGGCTCGGGGGGAGCACAGATACGCAGTATTTT. Protein sequence: CASRLGGSTDTQYF.

This clonotype was seen only once. Here the CDR3 DNA reads TGTGCCAGCAGCCAAGAACTAGCGGGGGGCCAGGAGCAGTACTTC. Encoded protein: CASSQELAGGQEQYF. This chain links TRBV3-1 with TRBJ2-7; TRBD2 matches at 12 bases. The CDR3 is 15 amino acids. J gave up 7 bases and V 0 bases, and 4 bases lay outside the gene matches. Germline CDR1 reads LGHDT; CDR2 reads YNNKEL (reference sequence).

CDR3 nucleotide sequence: TGTGCCAGCAGCTTACCAGGGATCACTGAAGCTTTCTTT. Translation gives CASSLPGITEAFF. This chain links TRBV7-9 with TRBJ1-1, with D possibly being TRBD1 (5 bases). The CDR3 extends over 13 amino acids. The V and J ends lost 2 bases and 4 bases respectively, with 8 bases between them. Germline CDR1 SEHNR, CDR2 FQNEAQ (reference sequence).

The CDR3: CASSFNNPPYNEQFF. The CDR3 nucleotides read TGTGCCAGCAGCTTTAATAACCCCCCGTACAATGAGCAGTTCTTC. The chain couples TRBV7-9 to TRBJ2-1, with no clear D. Germline values: CDR1 SEHNR, CDR2 FQNEAQ (reference sequence). The CDR3 is 15 residues long. Trimming stripped 3 bases from V and 4 bases from J, with 13 bases between.

The V call is TRBV28, the J call TRBJ1-6; D is unresolved. The ends were cut back, 8 bases at V and 9 bases at J, with 17 bases in the middle. The CDR3 consists of 14 residues. The V gene's germline CDR1 is MDHEN and CDR2 SYDVKM. The CDR3 sequence is CASLLGRIGSPLHF. CDR3 DNA: TGTGCCAGCTTGCTTGGACGGATTGGTTCACCCCTCCACTTT.

This chain connects TRBV30 to TRBJ2-3; 7 nucleotides align to TRBD2. The trim removed 4 bases at V and 4 bases at J, leaving 14 bases unmatched. The length of the CDR3 is 16 residues. The germline V gene encodes CDR1 GTSNPN and CDR2 SVGIG (reference sequence). CDR3 in DNA: TGTGCCTGGAAAAGGTCGGGACTAATTTTGGCAGATACGCAGTATTTT. Protein sequence: CAWKRSGLILADTQYF.

A single count supports this clonotype. V usage is TRBV5-5 and J usage is TRBJ2-5; TRBD1 might be the D (6 bases). This CDR3 has 15 residues. Germline V gene lookup returns CDR1 SGHKS and CDR2 YYEKEE (reference sequence). Trimming stripped 4 bases from V and 4 bases from J, with 17 bases between. The CDR3 nucleotides read TGTGCCAGCAGCCATCGCGGCAGGGGAGCAGAGACCCAGTACTTC. This codes for CASSHRGRGAETQYF. Full variable domain (remainder filled in from reference TRBV5-5 and TRBJ2-5): DAGVTQSPTHLIKTRGQQVTLRCSPISGHKSVSWYQQVLGQGPQFIFQYYEKEERGRGNFPDRFSARQFPNYSSELNVNALLLGDSALYLCASSHRGRGAETQYFGPGTRLLVL.

V is TRBV4-3 and J is TRBJ1-2; TRBD1 is a possible D gene (6 bases). CDR1 and CDR2 (germline): LGHNA, YSLEER. The CDR3 loop spans 14 amino acids. V lost 0 bases and J 8 bases, leaving 13 bases between the germline ends. The CDR3 DNA sequence: TGCGCCAGCAGCCAAGAGACAGGATCGAAGGGCTACACCTTC. This encodes CASSQETGSKGYTF.

This sequence joins TRBV5-1 and TRBJ2-5, with 8 bases that match TRBD1. The CDR3 is 13 amino acids. Germline lookup yields CDR1 SGHRS and CDR2 YFSETQ. V was pared by 2 bases and J by 5 bases, with 2 bases of the junction left unmatched. CDR3 coding DNA: TGCGCCAGCAGCTTATGGGACAGGGAGACCCAGTACTTC. This gives the protein CASSLWDRETQYF.

The genes are TRBV6-5 and TRBJ2-5, with unresolved D. The CDR3 loop spans 13 amino acids. CDR1 MNHEY and CDR2 SVGAGI come from the germline V gene. V was shortened by 2 bases and J by 2 bases, with 6 bases between the two germline ends. CDR3 DNA: TGTGCCAGCAGTTACGGGGTACAAGAGACCCAGTACTTC. Its translation: CASSYGVQETQYF.

The chain joins TRBV7-8 to TRBJ2-5; 8 nucleotides agree with TRBD2. Losses at the gene ends were 5 bases for V and 5 bases for J; bases not matched to a gene: 13. CDR1 and CDR2 (germline): SGHVS, FQNEAQ. CDR3 length: 16 residues. CDR3 in amino acids: CASSPPYGGGGETQYF. The DNA of the CDR3 is TGTGCCAGCAGCCCCCCTTACGGGGGGGGAGGGGAGACCCAGTACTTC.